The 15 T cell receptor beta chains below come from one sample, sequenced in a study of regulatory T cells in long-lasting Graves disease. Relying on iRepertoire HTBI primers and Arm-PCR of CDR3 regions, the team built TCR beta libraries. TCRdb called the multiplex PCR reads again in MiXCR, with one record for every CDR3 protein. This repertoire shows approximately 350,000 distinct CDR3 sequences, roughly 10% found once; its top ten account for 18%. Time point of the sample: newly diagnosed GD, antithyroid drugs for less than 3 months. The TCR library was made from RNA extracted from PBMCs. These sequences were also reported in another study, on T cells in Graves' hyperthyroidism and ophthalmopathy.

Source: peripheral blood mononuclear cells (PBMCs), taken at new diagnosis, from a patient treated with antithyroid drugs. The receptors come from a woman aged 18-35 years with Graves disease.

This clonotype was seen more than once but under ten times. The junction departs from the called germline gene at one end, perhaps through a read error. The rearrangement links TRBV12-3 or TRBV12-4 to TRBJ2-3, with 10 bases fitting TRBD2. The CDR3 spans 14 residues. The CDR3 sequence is CASSSLAGADTRYF. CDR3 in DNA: TGTGCCAGCAGTTCTCTAGCGGGAGCAGATACGCGGTATTTT.

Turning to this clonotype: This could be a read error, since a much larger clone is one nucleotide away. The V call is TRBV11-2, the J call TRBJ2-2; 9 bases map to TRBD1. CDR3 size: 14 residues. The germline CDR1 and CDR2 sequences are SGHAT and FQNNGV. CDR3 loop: CASTRTGVTGGLFF. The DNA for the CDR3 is TGTGCCAGCACCCGGACAGGGGTCACCGGGGGGCTGTTTTTT. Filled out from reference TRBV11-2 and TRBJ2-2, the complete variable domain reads EAGVAQSPRYKIIEKRQSVAFWCNPISGHATLYWYQQILGQGPKLLIQFQNNGVVDDSQLPKDRFSAERLKGVDSTLKIQPAKLEDSAVYLCASTRTGVTGGLFFGEGSRLTVL.

CDR3 in amino acids: CSADLGEDTIYF. CDR3 nucleotides: TGCAGCGCCGATTTAGGGGAGGACACCATATATTTT. This sequence joins TRBV29-1 and TRBJ1-3; TRBD1 might be the D (5 bases). Looked up from germline, CDR1 is SQVTM and CDR2 is ANQGSEA. Between the trimmed V and J ends, which lost 7 bases and 8 bases, there was a span of 15 bases. The CDR3 is 12 residues long.

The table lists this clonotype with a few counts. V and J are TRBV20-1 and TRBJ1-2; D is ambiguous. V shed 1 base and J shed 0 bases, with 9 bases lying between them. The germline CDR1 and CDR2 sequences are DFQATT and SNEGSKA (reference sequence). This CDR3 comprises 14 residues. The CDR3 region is CSARADGTNYGYTF. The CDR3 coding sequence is TGCAGTGCTAGAGCGGACGGAACTAACTATGGCTACACCTTC.

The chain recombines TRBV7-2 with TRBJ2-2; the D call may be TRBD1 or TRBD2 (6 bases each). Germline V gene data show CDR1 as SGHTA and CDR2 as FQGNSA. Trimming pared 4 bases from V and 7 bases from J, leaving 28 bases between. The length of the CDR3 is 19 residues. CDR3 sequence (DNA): TGTGCCAGCAGCTCCCGACTTTGGGGGGCAGAACCTAATGGCGGGGAGCTGTTTTTT. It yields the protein CASSSRLWGAEPNGGELFF.

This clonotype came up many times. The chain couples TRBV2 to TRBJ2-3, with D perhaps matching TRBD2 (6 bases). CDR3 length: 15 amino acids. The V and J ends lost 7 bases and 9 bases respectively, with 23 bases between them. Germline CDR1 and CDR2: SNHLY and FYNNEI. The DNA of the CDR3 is TGTGCCAGCAAGCTAGACTGGGAGGTGGTTTACACGCAGTATTTT. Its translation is CASKLDWEVVYTQYF.

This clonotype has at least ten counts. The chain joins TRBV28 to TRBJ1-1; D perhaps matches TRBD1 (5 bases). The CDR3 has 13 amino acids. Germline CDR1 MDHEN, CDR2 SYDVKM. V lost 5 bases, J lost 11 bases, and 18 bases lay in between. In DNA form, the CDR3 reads TGTGCCAGCAGTAGCCGGGGCCCCTTCGAGGCTTTCTTT. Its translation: CASSSRGPFEAFF.

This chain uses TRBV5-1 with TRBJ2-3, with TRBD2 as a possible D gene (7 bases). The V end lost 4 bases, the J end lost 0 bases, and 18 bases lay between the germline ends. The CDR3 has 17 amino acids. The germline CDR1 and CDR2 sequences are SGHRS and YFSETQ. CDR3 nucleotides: TGCGCCAGCAGCCGGATGAGGAGGGGGGGGAGCACAGATACGCAGTATTTT. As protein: CASSRMRRGGSTDTQYF.

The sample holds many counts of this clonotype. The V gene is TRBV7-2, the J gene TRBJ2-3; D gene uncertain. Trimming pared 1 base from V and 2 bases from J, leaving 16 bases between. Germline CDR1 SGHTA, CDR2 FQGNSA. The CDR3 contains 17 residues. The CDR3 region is CASSLGFSGSFTDTQYF. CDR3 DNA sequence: TGTGCCAGCAGCTTAGGCTTCTCGGGTTCCTTCACAGATACGCAGTATTTT.

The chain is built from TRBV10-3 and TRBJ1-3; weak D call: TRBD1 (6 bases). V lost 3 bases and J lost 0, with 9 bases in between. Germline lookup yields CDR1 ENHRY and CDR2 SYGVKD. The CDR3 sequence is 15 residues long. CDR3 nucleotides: TGTGCCATCAGTGAACCGACAGGCTCTGGAAACACCATATATTTT. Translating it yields CAISEPTGSGNTIYF.

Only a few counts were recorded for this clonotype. The CDR3 DNA reads TGCGCCAGCAGCCAAGCCCCCGGGACTTCGATTTACGAGCAGTACTTC. This translates into CASSQAPGTSIYEQYF. The chain is built from TRBV4-3 and TRBJ2-7; D might be TRBD2 (6 bases). The CDR3 is 16 amino acids. V was trimmed by 1 base and J by 4 bases, leaving 17 bases between them. In germline, CDR1 is LGHNA, CDR2 YSLEER.

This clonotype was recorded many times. CDR3 coding DNA: TGTGCCAGCAGCCACGGGACAGGGTGGTACAATGAGCAGTTCTTC. It translates to CASSHGTGWYNEQFF. The rearrangement uses TRBV14 and TRBJ2-1, with 9 nucleotides matching TRBD1. The CDR3 runs 15 residues. Germline trimming cut 3 bases from V and 4 bases from J; bases unmatched to any gene: 4. CDR1 is SGHDN, CDR2 FVKESK, per germline.

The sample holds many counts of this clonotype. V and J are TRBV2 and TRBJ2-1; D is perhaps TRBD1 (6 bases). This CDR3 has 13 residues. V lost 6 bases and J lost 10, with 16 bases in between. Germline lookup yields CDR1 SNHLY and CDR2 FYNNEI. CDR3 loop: CASRENRESEQFF. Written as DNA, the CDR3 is TGTGCCAGCAGGGAGAACAGGGAGAGCGAGCAGTTCTTC.

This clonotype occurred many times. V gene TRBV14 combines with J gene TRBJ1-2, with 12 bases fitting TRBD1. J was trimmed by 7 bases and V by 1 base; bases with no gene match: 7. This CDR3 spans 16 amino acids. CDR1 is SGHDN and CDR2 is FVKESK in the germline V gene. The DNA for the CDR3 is TGTGCCAGCAGCCAAGGTCCGGGACAGGGGGCTCGTGGCTACACCTTC. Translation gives CASSQGPGQGARGYTF.

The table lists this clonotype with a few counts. The DNA of the CDR3 is TGCAGCGTTGGGGGATTATACGGACTAGCGGGAGATCACGAGCAGTACTTC. Its translation: CSVGGLYGLAGDHEQYF. The rearrangement joins TRBV29-1 to TRBJ2-7, with 13 nucleotides matching TRBD2. This CDR3 comprises 17 residues. CDR1 is SQVTM, CDR2 ANQGSEA, per germline. The V and J ends lost 4 bases and 5 bases, in that order; junction bases with no gene match: 14.